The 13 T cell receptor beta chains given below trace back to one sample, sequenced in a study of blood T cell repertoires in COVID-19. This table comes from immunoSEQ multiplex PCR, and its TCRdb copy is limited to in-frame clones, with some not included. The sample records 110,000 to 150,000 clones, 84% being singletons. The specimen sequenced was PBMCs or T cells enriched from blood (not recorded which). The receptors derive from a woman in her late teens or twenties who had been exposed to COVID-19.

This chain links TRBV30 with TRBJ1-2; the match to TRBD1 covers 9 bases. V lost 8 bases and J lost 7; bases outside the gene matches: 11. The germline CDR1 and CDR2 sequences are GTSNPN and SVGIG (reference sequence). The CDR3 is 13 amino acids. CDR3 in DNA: TGTGCCAGAGATCAACAGGGGGCAGCTGGCTACACCTTC. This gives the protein CARDQQGAAGYTF.

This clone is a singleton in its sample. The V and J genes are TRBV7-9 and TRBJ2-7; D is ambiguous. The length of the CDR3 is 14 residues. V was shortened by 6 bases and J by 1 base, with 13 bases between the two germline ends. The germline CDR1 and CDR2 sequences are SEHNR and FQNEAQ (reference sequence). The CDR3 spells CASRSDRESYEQYF. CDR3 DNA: TGTGCCAGCAGGTCCGATAGAGAATCCTACGAGCAGTACTTC.

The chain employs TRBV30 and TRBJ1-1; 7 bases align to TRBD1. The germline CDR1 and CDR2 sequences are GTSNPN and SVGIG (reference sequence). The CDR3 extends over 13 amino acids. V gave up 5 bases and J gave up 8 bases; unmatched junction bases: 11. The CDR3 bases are TGTGCCTGGGACAGACAGGGCGTGGGCGAAGCTTTCTTT. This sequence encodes CAWDRQGVGEAFF.

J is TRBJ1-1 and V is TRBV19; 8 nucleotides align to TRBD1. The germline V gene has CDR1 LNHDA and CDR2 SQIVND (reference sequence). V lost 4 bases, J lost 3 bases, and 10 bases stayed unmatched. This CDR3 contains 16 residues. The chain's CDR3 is CASSRTIRGLDTEAFF. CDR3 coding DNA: TGTGCCAGTAGTAGGACCATCAGGGGGCTGGACACTGAAGCTTTCTTT.

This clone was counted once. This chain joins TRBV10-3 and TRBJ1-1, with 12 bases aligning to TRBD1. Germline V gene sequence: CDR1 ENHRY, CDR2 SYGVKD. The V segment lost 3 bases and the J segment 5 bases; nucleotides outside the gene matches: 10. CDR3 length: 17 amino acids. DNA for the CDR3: TGTGCCATCAGTGACCTGGGACAGGGGGCGCCGAGGACTGAAGCTTTCTTT. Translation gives CAISDLGQGAPRTEAFF.

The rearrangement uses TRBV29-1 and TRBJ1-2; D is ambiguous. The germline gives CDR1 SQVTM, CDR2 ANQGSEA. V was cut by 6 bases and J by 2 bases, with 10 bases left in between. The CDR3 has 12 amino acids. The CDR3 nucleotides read TGCAGCGTCAACACCGTCAACTATGGCTACACCTTC. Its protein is CSVNTVNYGYTF.

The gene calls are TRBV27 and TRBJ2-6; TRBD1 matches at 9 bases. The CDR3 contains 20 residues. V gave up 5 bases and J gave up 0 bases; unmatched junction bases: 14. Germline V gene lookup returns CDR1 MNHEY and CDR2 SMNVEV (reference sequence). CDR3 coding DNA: TGTGCCAGCAGTATGATGACAGGGGGTACATTCAACTCTGGGGCCAACGTCCTGACTTTC. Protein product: CASSMMTGGTFNSGANVLTF.

CDR3 sequence reads: CASSYPTASSGASYEQYF. CDR3 sequence (DNA): TGTGCCAGCAGTTACCCAACTGCGTCTAGCGGAGCCTCCTACGAGCAGTACTTC. V and J are TRBV6-2 or TRBV6-3 and TRBJ2-7, with 7 bases lining up with TRBD2. The germline gives CDR1 MNHEY, CDR2 SVGEGT. Losses at the gene ends were 2 bases for V and 0 bases for J; bases not matched to a gene: 13. The CDR3 sequence is 18 residues long.

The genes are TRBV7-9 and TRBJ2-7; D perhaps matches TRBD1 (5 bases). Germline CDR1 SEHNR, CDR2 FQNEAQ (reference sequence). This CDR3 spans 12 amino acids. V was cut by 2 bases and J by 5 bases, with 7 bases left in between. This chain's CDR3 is CASSLQGDEQYF. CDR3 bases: TGTGCCAGCAGCTTACAGGGTGACGAGCAGTACTTC.

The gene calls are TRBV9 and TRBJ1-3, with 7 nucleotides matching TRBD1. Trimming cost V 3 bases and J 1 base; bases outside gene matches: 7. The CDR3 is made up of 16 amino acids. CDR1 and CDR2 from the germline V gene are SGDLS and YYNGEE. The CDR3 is CASSAQGGRSGNTIYF. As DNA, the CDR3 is TGTGCCAGCAGCGCCCAGGGGGGAAGGTCTGGAAACACCATATATTTT.

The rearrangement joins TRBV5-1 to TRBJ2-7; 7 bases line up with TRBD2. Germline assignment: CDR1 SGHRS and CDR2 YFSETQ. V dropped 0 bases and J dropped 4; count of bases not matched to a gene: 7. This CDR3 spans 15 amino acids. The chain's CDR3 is CASSLDPSGDYEQYF. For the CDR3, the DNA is TGCGCCAGCAGCTTGGATCCTAGCGGAGATTACGAGCAGTACTTC.

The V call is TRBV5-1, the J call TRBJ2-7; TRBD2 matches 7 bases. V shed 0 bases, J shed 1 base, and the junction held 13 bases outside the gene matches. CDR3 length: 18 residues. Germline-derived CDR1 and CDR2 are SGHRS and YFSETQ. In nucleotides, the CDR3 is TGCGCCAGCAGCTTGGGGGAGGGTTGGCGGGAGACTTCCTACGAGCAGTACTTC. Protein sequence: CASSLGEGWRETSYEQYF.

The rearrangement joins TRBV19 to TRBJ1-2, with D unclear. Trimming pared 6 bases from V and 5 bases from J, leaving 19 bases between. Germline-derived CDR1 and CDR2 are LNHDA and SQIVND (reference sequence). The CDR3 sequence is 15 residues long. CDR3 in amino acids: CASSLPRVEKYGYTF. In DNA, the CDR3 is TGTGCCAGTAGCCTTCCGCGGGTGGAAAAATATGGCTACACCTTC.